This T cell receptor (beta chain) was documented in a study of T cell responses to AZD1222 COVID-19 vaccine. Study results and limitations: Most donors were white British and more were female, and clonal diversity was possibly underestimated.

This CDR3 comprises 15 residues. Assay used: immunoSEQ multiplex PCR; TCRdb lists only in-frame clones, some missing. The sample lists some 140,000 clones, more than 85% occurring once. With regard to this clone: Its target is not known.

The receptor comes from an adult in good health. This chain links TRBV21-1 with TRBJ2-7; TRBD1, the table's D call, lacks a check against the DNA. TRBV21-1 is listed as a pseudogene. Sequencing was performed on peripheral blood, taken on day 0 of AZD1222 vaccination. The CDR3 DNA sequence: TGTGCCAGCAGCAAGGTAGCAGGGTCCTCCTACGAGCAGTACTTC. Encoded protein: CASSKVAGSSYEQYF.